This T cell receptor (beta chain) was retrieved from a study of blood T cell repertoires in COVID-19. CDR3 length: 16 amino acids. V lost 2 bases and J lost 0, with 10 bases in between. Germline V lookup: CDR1 SGHTA, CDR2 FQGTGA. Per the study methods: Reference gene primer amplification yielded estimated nucleated cell counts. The assay was immunoSEQ multiplex PCR, and TCRdb's table has in-frame clones only and misses some. V, J and clone size are those of that table, while D and trimming were read from the DNA. Here the sample spans roughly 46,000 clones, around 87% being singletons. This receptor was taken from a human donor in a cohort sampled during active COVID-19. The sample comprised peripheral blood. The chain carries TRBV7-3 and TRBJ2-2, with D perhaps TRBD1 (6 bases). CDR3 loop: CASSLLGHSNTGELFF. The CDR3 DNA reads TGTGCCAGCAGCTTATTGGGACATTCGAACACCGGGGAGCTGTTTTTT.